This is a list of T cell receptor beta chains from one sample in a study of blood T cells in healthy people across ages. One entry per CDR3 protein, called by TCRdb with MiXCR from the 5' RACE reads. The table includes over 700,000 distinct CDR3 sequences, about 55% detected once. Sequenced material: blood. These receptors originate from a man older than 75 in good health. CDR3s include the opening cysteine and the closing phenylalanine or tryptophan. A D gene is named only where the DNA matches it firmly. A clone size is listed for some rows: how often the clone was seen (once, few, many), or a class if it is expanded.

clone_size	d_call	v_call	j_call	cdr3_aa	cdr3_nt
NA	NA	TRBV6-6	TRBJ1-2	CASKEAGHYTF	TGTGCCAGCAAAGAAGCGGGTCACTACACCTTC
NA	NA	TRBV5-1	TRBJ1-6	CASSLAAERGSPLHF	TGCGCCAGCAGCTTGGCTGCAGAACGGGGTTCACCCCTCCACTTT
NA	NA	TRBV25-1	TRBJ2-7	CASTDSWSSYEQYF	TGTGCCAGCACCGACAGTTGGAGCTCCTACGAGCAGTACTTC
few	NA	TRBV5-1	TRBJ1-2	CASSPGTVYVYTF	TGCGCCAGCAGCCCCGGGACGGTCTATGTCTACACCTTC
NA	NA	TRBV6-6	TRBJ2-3	CASSPTGMGTDTQYF	TGTGCCAGCAGCCCCACAGGGATGGGGACAGATACGCAGTATTTT
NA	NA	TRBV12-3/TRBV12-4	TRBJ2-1	CASSQGGRFNEQFF	TGTGCCAGCAGCCAGGGGGGAAGGTTCAATGAGCAGTTCTTC
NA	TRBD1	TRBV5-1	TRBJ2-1	CASSPVTGIYNEQFF	TGCGCCAGCAGCCCCGTGACAGGGATCTACAATGAGCAGTTCTTC
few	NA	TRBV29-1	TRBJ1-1	CSVAPMNTEAFF	TGCAGCGTTGCGCCGATGAACACTGAAGCTTTCTTT
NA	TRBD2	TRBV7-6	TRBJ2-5	CASSLGSLAGETQYF	TGTGCCAGCAGCTTAGGTTCCCTAGCGGGAGAGACCCAGTACTTC
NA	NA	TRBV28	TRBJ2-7	CASSPRGGTWLQYF	TGTGCCAGCAGCCCCCGGGGTGGGACGTGGCTGCAGTACTTC
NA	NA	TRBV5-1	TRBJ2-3	CASSAGTPDQHRYAYF	TGCGCCAGCAGCGCGGGCACCCCGGACCAGCACAGATACGCGTATTTT
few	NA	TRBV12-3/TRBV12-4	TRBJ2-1	CASSPLSGNDEQFF	TGTGCCAGCAGTCCCCTAAGTGGCAACGATGAGCAGTTCTTC
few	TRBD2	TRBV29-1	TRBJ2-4	CSVEPGTSGYNEQYF	TGCAGCGTTGAGCCCGGGACTAGCGGCTACAATGAGCAGTACTTC
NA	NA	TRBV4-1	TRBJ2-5	CASSQDRPVEQYF	TGCGCCAGCAGCCAAGACAGACCGGTGGAGCAGTACTTC
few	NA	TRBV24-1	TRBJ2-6	CATSAHGTGANVLTF	TGTGCCACCAGTGCGCATGGCACTGGGGCCAACGTCCTGACTTTC
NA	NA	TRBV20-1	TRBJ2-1	CSARDFRGPMDEQFF	TGCAGTGCTAGAGATTTCCGGGGTCCTATGGATGAGCAGTTCTTC
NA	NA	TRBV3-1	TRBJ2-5	CASSPLSGVGIQETQYF	TGTGCCAGCAGCCCCCTGTCCGGGGTGGGAATCCAAGAGACCCAGTACTTC
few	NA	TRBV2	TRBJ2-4	CASSERVGQAGLNIQYF	TGTGCCAGCAGTGAACGGGTCGGGCAGGCCGGCCTAAACATTCAGTACTTC
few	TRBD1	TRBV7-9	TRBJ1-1	CASSSWTGGTEAFF	TGTGCCAGCAGCTCCTGGACAGGGGGTACTGAAGCTTTCTTT
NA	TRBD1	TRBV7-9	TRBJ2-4	CASSPSRTGKNIQYF	TGTGCCAGCAGCCCCTCTAGGACAGGGAAAAACATTCAGTACTTC
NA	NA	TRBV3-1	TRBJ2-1	CASSQEGTLSYNEQFF	TGTGCCAGCAGCCAAGAGGGGACCCTATCCTACAATGAGCAGTTCTTC
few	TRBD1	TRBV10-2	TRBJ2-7	CAASGTAPYEQYF	TGCGCCGCCAGTGGGACAGCACCCTACGAGCAGTACTTC
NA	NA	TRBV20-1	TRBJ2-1	CSAKGVAPDYNEQFF	TGCAGTGCTAAAGGGGTAGCGCCCGACTACAATGAGCAGTTCTTC
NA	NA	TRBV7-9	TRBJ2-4	CASSPGGGRGKNIQYF	TGTGCCAGCAGCCCCGGAGGAGGAAGAGGCAAAAACATTCAGTACTTC
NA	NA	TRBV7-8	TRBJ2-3	CASSSGSGSWAGTQYF	TGTGCCAGCAGCTCCGGCTCCGGGTCGTGGGCAGGTACGCAGTATTTT
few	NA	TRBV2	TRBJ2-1	CASNREIARDEQFF	TGTGCCAGCAACCGGGAGATCGCCAGGGATGAGCAGTTCTTC
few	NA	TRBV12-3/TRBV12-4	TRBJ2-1	CASSLGSYEQFF	TGTGCCAGCAGTTTAGGTAGCTATGAGCAGTTCTTC
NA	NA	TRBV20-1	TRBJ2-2	CSARFTTTGELFF	TGCAGTGCTAGATTCACCACCACCGGGGAGCTGTTTTTT
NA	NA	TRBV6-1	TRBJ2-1	CASGQFHNEQFF	TGTGCCAGCGGACAGTTCCACAATGAGCAGTTCTTC
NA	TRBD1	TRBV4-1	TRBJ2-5	CASSQGTGVGETQYF	TGCGCCAGCAGCCAAGGGACAGGGGTTGGGGAGACCCAGTACTTC
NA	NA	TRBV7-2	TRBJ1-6	CASRQGGRYNSPLHF	TGTGCCAGCAGACAAGGGGGACGGTATAATTCACCCCTCCACTTT
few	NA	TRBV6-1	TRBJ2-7	CASSFTRVGEQYF	TGTGCCAGCAGTTTCACCAGGGTCGGCGAGCAGTACTTC
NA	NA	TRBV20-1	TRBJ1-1	CSASADSLNTEAFF	TGCAGTGCTAGTGCCGACAGCCTAAACACTGAAGCTTTCTTT
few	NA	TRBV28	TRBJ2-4	CASSLAGRAKNIQYF	TGTGCCAGCAGTTTGGCAGGGAGGGCCAAAAACATTCAGTACTTC
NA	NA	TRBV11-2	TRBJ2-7	CASSLGGSLVAYEQYF	TGTGCCAGCAGCTTAGGGGGCTCACTAGTGGCCTACGAGCAGTACTTC
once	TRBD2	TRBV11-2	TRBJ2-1	CASSRVRGGSGEQFF	TGTGCCAGCAGCCGCGTCCGAGGCGGGAGTGGTGAGCAGTTCTTC
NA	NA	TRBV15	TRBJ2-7	CATSRATSYNEQYF	TGTGCCACCAGCAGAGCGACCTCCTACAATGAGCAGTACTTC
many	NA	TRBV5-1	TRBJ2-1	CASSLGQYNEQFF	TGCGCCAGCAGCTTGGGACAGTACAATGAGCAGTTCTTC
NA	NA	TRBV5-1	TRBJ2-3	CASSIGNRAGTDTQYF	TGCGCCAGCAGCATAGGAAACAGGGCCGGCACAGATACGCAGTATTTT
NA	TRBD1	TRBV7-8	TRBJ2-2	CASNRGTGELFF	TGTGCCAGCAACAGGGGCACCGGGGAGCTGTTTTTT
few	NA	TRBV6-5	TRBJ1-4	CASSYFQGGTNEKLFF	TGTGCCAGCAGTTACTTCCAGGGTGGAACTAATGAAAAACTGTTTTTT
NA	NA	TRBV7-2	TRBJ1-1	CASSERGGSTEAFF	TGTGCCAGCAGCGAGAGGGGGGGGAGCACTGAAGCTTTCTTT
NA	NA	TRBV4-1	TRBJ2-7	CASSQVTTDYEQYF	TGCGCCAGCAGCCAAGTAACGACAGACTACGAGCAGTACTTC
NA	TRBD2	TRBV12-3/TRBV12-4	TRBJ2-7	CASSLAQDRGVEQYF	TGTGCCAGCAGTTTAGCACAGGACCGGGGGGTTGAGCAGTACTTC